The 7 T cell receptor beta chains given below trace back to one sample, sequenced in a study of T cells in Graves' hyperthyroidism and ophthalmopathy. TCR beta CDR3 region amplification was performed from RNA transcripts. The HTBI primer set drove a first-round RT-PCR of the TCR CDR3. TCRdb analysed the multiplex PCR reads with MiXCR anew, one entry per CDR3 protein. The sample comprises approximately 510,000 distinct CDR3 sequences, less than 25% of which are singletons, and about 26% rests with the top ten. The sample taken for sequencing was blood. These receptors were obtained from a young man with Graves' hyperthyroidism.

This clonotype was picked up many times. The V and J genes are TRBV25-1 and TRBJ1-5, with D possibly TRBD1 on 5 matching bases. Trimming removed 4 bases from V and 7 bases from J, with 14 bases in between. The CDR3 totals 14 residues. Per the germline V gene, CDR1 is MGHDK and CDR2 is SYGVNS. The chain's CDR3 is CASSAGGGGQPQHF. The CDR3, as DNA: TGTGCCAGCAGTGCTGGCGGCGGGGGACAGCCCCAGCATTTT. Full variable domain (remainder filled in from reference TRBV25-1 and TRBJ1-5): EADIYQTPRYLVIGTGKKITLECSQTMGHDKMYWYQQDPGMELHLIHYSYGVNSTEKGDLSSESTVSRIRTEHFPLTLESARPSHTSQYLCASSAGGGGQPQHFGDGTRLSIL.

This clonotype was counted at least ten times. The J gene is TRBJ2-5, the V gene TRBV11-2; tentatively, D is TRBD1 or TRBD2 (5 bases each). Germline V gives CDR1 SGHAT, CDR2 FQNNGV. V shed 2 bases and J shed 1 base, with 11 bases lying between them. The CDR3 is 15 amino acids. The CDR3 sequence is CASSLLRGPQETQYF. The CDR3 DNA sequence: TGTGCCAGCAGCTTATTAAGGGGACCCCAAGAGACCCAGTACTTC.

This clonotype was counted many times. The chain employs TRBV7-8 and TRBJ1-5; maybe TRBD1 (5 bases). CDR1 is SGHVS, CDR2 FQNEAQ, per germline. The V end lost 0 bases, the J end lost 4 bases, and 13 bases lay between the germline ends. The CDR3 length is 16 residues. The CDR3 DNA reads as TGTGCCAGCAGCTTAGCGGGAGGGGTCGGAAATCAGCCCCAGCATTTT. It yields the protein CASSLAGGVGNQPQHF.

This clonotype was recorded at least ten times. This sequence joins TRBV27 and TRBJ2-5; TRBD1 aligns across 7 bases. The V gene end was trimmed by 5 bases and the J gene end by 3 bases; junction bases not matched to a gene: 9. Germline assignment: CDR1 MNHEY and CDR2 SMNVEV (reference sequence). The CDR3 loop spans 15 amino acids. CDR3: CASSPQTGYEETQYF. The CDR3 DNA reads TGTGCCAGCAGTCCCCAGACAGGGTACGAAGAGACCCAGTACTTC.

The rearrangement uses TRBV12-3 or TRBV12-4 and TRBJ2-7, with 10 bases matching TRBD2. The ends lost 8 bases at V and 1 base at J; junction bases unmatched: 14. The CDR3 runs to 17 residues. CDR3 protein: CASSPTSGGAGSYEQYF. CDR3 DNA sequence: TGTGCCAGCTCACCAACAAGCGGGGGGGCCGGATCCTACGAGCAGTACTTC.

This clonotype was counted ten times or more. The V and J genes are TRBV7-6 and TRBJ1-2; no clear D. Per germline, CDR1 SGHVS and CDR2 FNYEAQ. Trimming shortened V by 5 bases and J by 8 bases, and 21 bases separated the two germline ends. This CDR3 has 15 amino acids. The CDR3 region is CASSDSIEGTRGYTF. For the CDR3, the DNA is TGTGCCAGCAGCGACTCGATAGAGGGAACTCGCGGCTACACCTTC.

This clonotype was seen repeatedly, ten times or more. This chain joins TRBV28 and TRBJ1-2; 7 nucleotides align to TRBD1. V trimming: 6 bases; J trimming: 3 bases; junction bases outside the gene matches: 10. Germline V gene sequence: CDR1 MDHEN, CDR2 SYDVKM. This CDR3 contains 15 residues. CDR3 bases: TGTGCCAGCAGCCAAGTAGGGGGCTCTCACTATGGCTACACCTTC. Its translation: CASSQVGGSHYGYTF.